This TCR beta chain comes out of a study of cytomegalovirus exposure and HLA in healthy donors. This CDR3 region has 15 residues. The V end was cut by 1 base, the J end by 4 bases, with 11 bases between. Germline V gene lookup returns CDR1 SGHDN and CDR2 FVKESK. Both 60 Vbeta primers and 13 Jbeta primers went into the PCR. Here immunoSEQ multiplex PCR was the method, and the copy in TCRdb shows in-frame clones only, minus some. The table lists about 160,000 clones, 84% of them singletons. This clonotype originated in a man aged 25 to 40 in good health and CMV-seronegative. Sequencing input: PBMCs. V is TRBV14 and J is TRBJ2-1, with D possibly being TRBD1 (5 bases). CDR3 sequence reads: CASSQVQGVYNEQFF. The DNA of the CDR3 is TGTGCCAGCAGCCAAGTCCAGGGTGTGTACAATGAGCAGTTCTTC.